This T cell receptor (beta chain) was captured by sequencing in a study (dated by TCRdb to about 2016). There are a few counts of this clonotype. Its antigen is still unknown. No clone much larger than this one lies a single base away; base qualities are absent. The library was generated by RT-PCR. The data were produced on an Illumina MiSeq. TCRdb reprocessing: public reads trimmed at Q25 with fastp, clones called with MiXCR, in-frame beta chains kept. One record per CDR3 amino acid sequence lists the most common genes and DNA. The sample contains fewer than 800,000 distinct CDR3 sequences, approximately 15% of them found a single time. Jointly, the top ten make up about 3.9% of the sample. Sequencing input: memory CD4+ T cells from blood. This TCR was sampled from a female donor in good health, serving as a healthy control.

The DNA reads as follows: TGCAGTGCTAGAGAGGACAGCCCGAGTCAGCCCCAGCATTTT. Its product reads: CSAREDSPSQPQHF. Rearrangement joined TRBV20-1 to TRBJ1-5; 6 matching bases give a weak D call of TRBD1. Between the V and J ends, shortened by 0 bases and 6 bases respectively, the junction contains 12 bases. The CDR1 and CDR2 encoded by the germline V gene (reference sequence) are DFQATT and SNEGSKA. CDR3 length: 14 amino acids, cysteine to phenylalanine. Only the CDR3 portion is preserved as DNA: 42 bases, with reading frame beginning at the first base.